These 3 T cell receptor beta chains share one sample of origin, sequenced in a study of chemoradiotherapy in HPV16-positive cancers. The data were produced by immunoSEQ multiplex PCR, yet TCRdb's version contains in-frame clones alone and is incomplete. The data hold more than 6,000 clones, with about 88% observed a single time. This specimen consisted of tumor tissue, obtained from a patient who underwent chemoradiotherapy. All receptors derive from a human donor with HPV-associated anogenital cancer.

This clone has more than one count but fewer than ten. This chain connects TRBV19 to TRBJ2-2, with a possible D match to TRBD2 (6 bases). This CDR3 has 16 residues. V was clipped by 4 bases and J by 3 bases, with 15 bases between them. CDR1 and CDR2 (germline): LNHDA, SQIVND (reference sequence). The CDR3 is CASSTRGTPYTGELFF. The CDR3 region has the DNA TGTGCCAGTAGTACCCGCGGGACGCCTTACACCGGGGAGCTGTTTTTT.

The V and J genes are TRBV5-1 and TRBJ2-2, with D possibly matching TRBD2 (7 bases). V gave up 4 bases and J gave up 5 bases, with 15 bases separating them. The CDR3 extends over 15 amino acids. Per germline, CDR1 SGHRS and CDR2 YFSETQ. CDR3 DNA: TGCGCCAGCAGCCTGGGGGGGGCCGCGACCGGGGAGCTGTTTTTT. This gives the protein CASSLGGAATGELFF. The full variable domain, with the rest looked up from reference TRBV5-1 and TRBJ2-2, is KAGVTQTPRYLIKTRGQQVTLSCSPISGHRSVSWYQQTPGQGLQFLFEYFSETQRNKGNFPGRFSGRQFSNSRSEMNVSTLELGDSALYLCASSLGGAATGELFFGEGSRLTVL.

The chain joins TRBV5-4 to TRBJ2-1; the D is unclear. Looked up from germline, CDR1 is SGHNT and CDR2 is YYREEE (reference sequence). V was shortened by 0 bases and J by 7 bases, with 14 bases between the two germline ends. The CDR3 covers 15 residues. CDR3 protein: CASSLEPTPPNEQFF. The DNA for the CDR3 is TGTGCCAGCAGCTTGGAGCCGACTCCCCCTAATGAGCAGTTCTTC. The variable domain in full, with the rest retrieved from reference TRBV5-4 and TRBJ2-1, is ETGVTQSPTHLIKTRGQQVTLRCSSQSGHNTVSWYQQALGQGPQFIFQYYREEENGRGNFPPRFSGLQFPNYSSELNVNALELDDSALYLCASSLEPTPPNEQFFGPGTRLTVL.